This T cell receptor (beta chain) emerged from a study of T cell changes during pregnancy in multiple sclerosis. The data were produced by immunoSEQ multiplex PCR, yet TCRdb's version contains in-frame clones alone and is incomplete. The repertoire holds 85,000 to 95,000 clones, 91% seen once, with 1.5% to 2% in the top ten. J was trimmed by 8 bases and V by 4 bases; bases with no gene match: 13. CDR1 MGHRA and CDR2 YSYEKL come from the germline V gene. CDR3 length: 15 residues. Specimen: peripheral blood, collected after pregnancy. This sequence was found in a female donor in good health, enrolled as a control in a pregnancy study. The chain recombines TRBV4-1 with TRBJ1-2, with 7 bases fitting TRBD1. The CDR3 loop is CASSRPQGPLGGYTF. The CDR3 region has the DNA TGCGCCAGCAGCCGGCCACAGGGGCCCCTTGGGGGCTACACCTTC.